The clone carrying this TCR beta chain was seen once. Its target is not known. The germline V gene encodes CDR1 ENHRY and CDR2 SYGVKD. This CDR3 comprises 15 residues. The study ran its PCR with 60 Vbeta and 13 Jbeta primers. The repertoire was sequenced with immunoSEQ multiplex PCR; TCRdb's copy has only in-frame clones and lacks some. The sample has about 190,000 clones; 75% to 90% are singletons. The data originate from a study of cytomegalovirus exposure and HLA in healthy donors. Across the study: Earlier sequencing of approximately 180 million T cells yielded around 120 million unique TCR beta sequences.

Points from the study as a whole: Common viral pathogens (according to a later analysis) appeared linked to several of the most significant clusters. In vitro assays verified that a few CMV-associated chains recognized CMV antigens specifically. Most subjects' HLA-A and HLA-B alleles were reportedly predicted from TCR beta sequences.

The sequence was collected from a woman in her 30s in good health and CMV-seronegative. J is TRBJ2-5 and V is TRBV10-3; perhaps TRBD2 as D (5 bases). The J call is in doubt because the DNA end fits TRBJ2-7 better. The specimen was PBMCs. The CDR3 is CAISSTATGWYEQYF. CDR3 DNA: TGTGCCATCAGTTCTACGGCGACGGGATGGTACGAGCAGTACTTC.